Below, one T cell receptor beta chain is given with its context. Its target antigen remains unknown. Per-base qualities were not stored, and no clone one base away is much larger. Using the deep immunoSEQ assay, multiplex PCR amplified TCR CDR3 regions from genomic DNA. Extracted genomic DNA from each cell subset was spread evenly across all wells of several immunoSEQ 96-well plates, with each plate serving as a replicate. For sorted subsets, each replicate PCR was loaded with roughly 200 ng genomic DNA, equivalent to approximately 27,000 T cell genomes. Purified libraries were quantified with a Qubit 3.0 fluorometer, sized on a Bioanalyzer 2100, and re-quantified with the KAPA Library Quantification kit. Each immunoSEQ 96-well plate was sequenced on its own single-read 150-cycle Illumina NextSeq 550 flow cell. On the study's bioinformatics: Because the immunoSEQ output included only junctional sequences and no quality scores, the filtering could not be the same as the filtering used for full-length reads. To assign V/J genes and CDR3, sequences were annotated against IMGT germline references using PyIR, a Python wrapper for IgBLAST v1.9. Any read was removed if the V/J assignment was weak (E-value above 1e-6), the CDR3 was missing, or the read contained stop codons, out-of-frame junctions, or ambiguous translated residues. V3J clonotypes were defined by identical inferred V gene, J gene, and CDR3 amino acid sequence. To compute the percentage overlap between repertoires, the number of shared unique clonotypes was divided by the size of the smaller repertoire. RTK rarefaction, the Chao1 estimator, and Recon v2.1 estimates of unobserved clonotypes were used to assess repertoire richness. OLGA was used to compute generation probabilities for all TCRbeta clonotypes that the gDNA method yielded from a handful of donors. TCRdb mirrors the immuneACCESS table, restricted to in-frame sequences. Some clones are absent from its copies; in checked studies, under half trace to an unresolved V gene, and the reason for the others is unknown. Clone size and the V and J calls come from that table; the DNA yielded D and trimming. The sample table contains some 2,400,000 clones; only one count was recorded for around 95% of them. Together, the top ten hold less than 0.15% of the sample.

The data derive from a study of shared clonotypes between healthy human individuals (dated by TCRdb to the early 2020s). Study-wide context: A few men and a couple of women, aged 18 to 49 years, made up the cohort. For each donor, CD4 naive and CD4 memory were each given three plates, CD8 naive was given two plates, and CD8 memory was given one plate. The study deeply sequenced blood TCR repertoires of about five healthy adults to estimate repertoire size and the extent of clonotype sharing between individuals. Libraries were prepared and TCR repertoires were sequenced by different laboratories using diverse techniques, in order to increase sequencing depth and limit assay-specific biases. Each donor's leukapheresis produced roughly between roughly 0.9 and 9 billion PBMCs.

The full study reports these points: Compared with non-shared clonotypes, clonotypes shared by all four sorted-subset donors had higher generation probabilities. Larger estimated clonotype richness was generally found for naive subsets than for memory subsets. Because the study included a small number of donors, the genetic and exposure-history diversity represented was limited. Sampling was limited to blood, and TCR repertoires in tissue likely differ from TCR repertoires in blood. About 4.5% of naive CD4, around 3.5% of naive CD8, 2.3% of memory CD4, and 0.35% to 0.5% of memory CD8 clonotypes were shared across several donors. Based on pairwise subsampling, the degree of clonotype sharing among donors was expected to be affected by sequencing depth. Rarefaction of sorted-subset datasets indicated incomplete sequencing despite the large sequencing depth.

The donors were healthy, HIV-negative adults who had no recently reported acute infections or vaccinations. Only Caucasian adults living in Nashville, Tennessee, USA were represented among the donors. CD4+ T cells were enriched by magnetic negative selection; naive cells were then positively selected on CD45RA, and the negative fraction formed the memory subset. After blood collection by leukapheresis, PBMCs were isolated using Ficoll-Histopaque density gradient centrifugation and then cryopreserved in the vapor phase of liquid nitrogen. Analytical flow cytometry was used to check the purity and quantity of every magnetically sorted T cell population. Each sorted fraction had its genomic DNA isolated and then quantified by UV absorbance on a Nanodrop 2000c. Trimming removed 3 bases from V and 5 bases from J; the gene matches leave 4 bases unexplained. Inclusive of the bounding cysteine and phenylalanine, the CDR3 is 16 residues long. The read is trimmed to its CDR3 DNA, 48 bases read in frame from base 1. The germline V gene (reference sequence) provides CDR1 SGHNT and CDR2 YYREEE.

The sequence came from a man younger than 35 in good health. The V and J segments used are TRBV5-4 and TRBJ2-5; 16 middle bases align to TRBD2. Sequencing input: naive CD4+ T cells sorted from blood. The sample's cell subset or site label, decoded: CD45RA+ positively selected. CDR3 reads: CASSSGTSGRGETQYF. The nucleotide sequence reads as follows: TGTGCCAGCAGCTCGGGGACTAGCGGGAGGGGCGAGACCCAGTACTTC.